This T cell receptor (beta chain) was observed in a study of cytomegalovirus exposure and HLA in healthy donors. Primers for the PCR totalled 60 Vbeta and 13 Jbeta. The table came from immunoSEQ multiplex PCR; TCRdb's copy has only in-frame clones and leaves some out. The sample lists around 150,000 clones; approximately 84% were seen once. As concerns this clone: Its antigen is undetermined. Different DNA sequences within this sample yield the same CDR3.

Study-wide results and caveats: A missense DCLRE1C variant was associated with V- and J-gene trimming of TCR beta chains in a later analysis, and an independent cohort replicated the association. Judged likely to be a sequencing artifact was a cluster of highly shared sequence variants. It was only CMV serostatus that was available as immune exposure information. The later analysis indicated that the majority of CMV-associated TCR beta chains appeared HLA-restricted.

Sample: PBMCs. The TCR sequence derives from a man younger than 35 in good health and CMV-seropositive.

The CDR3 sequence is CASSLGLAGEQFF. The CDR3 bases are TGTGCCAGCAGCTTGGGACTAGCGGGTGAGCAGTTCTTC. The chain employs TRBV5-6 and TRBJ2-1; the match to TRBD2 covers 10 bases. Germline V CDR1 and CDR2: SGHDT, YYEEEE. CDR3 length: 13 amino acids. The ends lost 0 bases at V and 9 bases at J; junction bases unmatched: 0.